This T cell receptor (beta chain) was identified in a study of OX40 agonist ivuxolimab in advanced cancers. At the level of the whole study: Ivuxolimab, which targeted the costimulatory receptor OX40 (CD134), was an agonistic, fully human IgG2 monoclonal antibody. Peripheral TCRbeta sequencing was intended to test whether TCR sequence diversity was altered and clonal T-cell expansion was caused by ivuxolimab. The paper reports the monotherapy dose-escalation portion (N = 52 patients) of the phase I ivuxolimab trial. Among the 50 to 55 dose-escalation patients, roughly 20 had hepatocellular carcinoma, about 15 melanoma, 9 renal cell carcinoma and 9 head and neck cancer. Partial responses occurred in three dose-escalation patients, of whom one had hepatocellular carcinoma and two had cutaneous melanoma. Patients were allowed to have had prior anti-PD-1, anti-PD-L1 or anti-CTLA-4 therapy, and approximately 40% of the dose-escalation patients had previously received checkpoint inhibitors. Intravenous ivuxolimab was administered to patients every 2 weeks at six dose levels: 0.01, 0.1, 0.3, 1.5, 3 and 10 mg/kg. In the dose-escalation cohort, roughly 80% of patients were male, and the mean age was around 60 years, with a range of roughly 20 to 80. Paper-wide results and their limitations: After ivuxolimab, CD8+ T cells had more expanded clones than CD4+ T cells on average. The antigen specificity of the peripheral T cells that underwent clonal expansion was not determined. In the 0.1-3.0 mg/kg groups, partial responders were among the patients with the lowest normalized peripheral clonal expansion, particularly in CD8+ T cells. Low levels of normalized T-cell clonal expansion were also seen in some patients who did not respond. At doses from 0.1 to 3.0 mg/kg, clonal expansion was seen in both CD4+ and CD8+ blood T cells between baseline and week 6.

As regards this clone: What antigen it recognizes has not been identified. No base qualities exist here, and no much larger clone lies one base off it.

V drops 6 bases and J drops 7 bases, leaving 12 bases in between. Via the germline V gene (reference sequence), CDR1 is LNHDA and CDR2 SQIVND. The CDR3 covers 13 residues, taking in both the cysteine and the phenylalanine. The kept DNA is CDR3 alone, 39 bases in frame from the first base. To sequence the TCRbeta CDR3 region, genomic DNA was isolated from the sorted cells. The immunoSEQ Assay was used to sequence the TCRbeta CDR3 regions. TCRdb obtained this table from immuneACCESS and retained in-frame rearrangements with V and J assigned. These tables miss some clones; where compared with another copy, unresolved V genes account for less than half of the shortfall, and the remainder is unexplained. In this sample the table shows approximately 94,000 clones, around 91% of which occur a single time. Over 0.8% of the sample lies in the top ten. The trial excluded patients who had a history of autoimmune disease or were on systemic immunosuppression. Peripheral blood for TCR sequencing was collected from all dose cohorts at baseline, on cycle 4 day 1, and on cycle 7 day 1. The samples were drawn from a first-in-human, open-label, multicenter phase I dose-escalation trial of ivuxolimab. The trial enrolled adults with locally advanced or metastatic head and neck squamous cell, hepatocellular, melanoma or renal cell carcinoma. Before TCR sequencing, CD4+ T cells and CD8+ T cells from peripheral blood were sorted into separate populations.

The origin of this receptor is an adult with an advanced solid tumor such as melanoma, head and neck, liver or kidney cancer. Sequenced here: CD4+ or CD8+ T cells sorted from blood, sampled in a trial of the OX40 agonist ivuxolimab. The rearranged chain carries TRBV19 and TRBJ1-4; D gene: possibly TRBD1, on 5 matching bases. The DNA is TGTGCCAGTAGAAGGGGAACGTTTGAAAAACTGTTTTTT. This sequence encodes CASRRGTFEKLFF.